This T cell receptor (beta chain) was sequenced for a study of siplizumab effects on memory and regulatory T cells. General study points: Siplizumab produced a significant reduction in alloreactive sequences that were traceable to unstimulated CD4+ memory cells. Memory cells seemed less diverse than naive T cells, which also seemed major contributors to the alloresponse. Proliferating Tregs taken from siplizumab cultures were not shown to have a confirmed suppressive function.

Every sample had approximately 10^5 of its TCR templates assayed. TCRdb's table, derived via immunoSEQ multiplex PCR, lists solely in-frame clones and lacks some. The repertoire has about 97,000 clones, 80% to 95% of them found once; the top ten carry around 13%. The CDR3 has 13 residues. Germline V CDR1 and CDR2: GTSNPN, SVGIG (reference sequence). V trimming: 8 bases; J trimming: 3 bases; junction bases outside the gene matches: 9. Points on this clone: Its antigen is not known.

The chain employs TRBV30 and TRBJ2-7, with 8 positions matching TRBD2. The receptor was derived from a human donor in good health. Sequenced material: non-Treg CD4+ T cells sorted from blood. The DNA of the CDR3 is TGTGCCCGTTCCGCCGGGACTAGCTACGAGCAGTACTTC. Translating it yields CARSAGTSYEQYF.